A selection of T cell receptor beta chains follows, all from one sample in a study of cytomegalovirus exposure and HLA in healthy donors. The assay was immunoSEQ multiplex PCR, and TCRdb's table has in-frame clones only and misses some. The data contain 75,000 to 100,000 clones, approximately 80% of them singletons. What was sequenced was PBMCs. These receptors came from a man in his forties in good health and CMV-seronegative. Each CDR3 is given with its conserved first and last residue. A D gene is named only where the DNA matches it firmly. Clone size is not always given. Where it is, it says once, few, many or a class for expanded clones.

D gene	J gene	clone size	V gene	CDR3 protein	CDR3 DNA
TRBD2	TRBJ2-7	NA	TRBV28	CASLSGGPHSYEQYF	TGTGCCAGTCTCTCGGGAGGGCCTCACTCCTACGAGCAGTACTTC
NA	TRBJ1-4	NA	TRBV6-1	CASKEVPNEKLFF	TGTGCCAGCAAGGAGGTTCCTAATGAAAAACTGTTTTTT
NA	TRBJ1-1	NA	TRBV30	CAWRPLGGVNTEAFF	TGTGCCTGGAGACCACTAGGAGGGGTGAACACTGAAGCTTTCTTT
TRBD1	TRBJ1-5	NA	TRBV6-1	CASSAGTGVFGQPQHF	TGTGCCAGCAGTGCCGGGACAGGGGTTTTTGGTCAGCCCCAGCATTTT
NA	TRBJ1-2	NA	TRBV19	CASVGLLGREGYTF	TGTGCCAGCGTCGGACTCCTGGGGAGAGAAGGCTACACCTTC
TRBD2	TRBJ2-7	NA	TRBV29-1	CSVESRLAGSEQYF	TGCAGCGTTGAATCCCGACTAGCGGGAAGCGAGCAGTACTTC
TRBD1	TRBJ1-1	NA	TRBV5-4	CASGLQGGHEAFF	TGTGCCAGCGGCTTACAGGGGGGCCATGAAGCTTTCTTT
NA	TRBJ1-3	NA	TRBV11-2	CASSSVGNTIYF	TGTGCCAGCAGCTCCGTCGGGAACACCATATATTTT
NA	TRBJ2-3	NA	TRBV7-9	CASSRTRGSSTDTQYF	TGTGCCAGCAGCCGGACAAGGGGGTCTAGCACAGATACGCAGTATTTT
TRBD2	TRBJ2-3	few	TRBV6-4	CASSDSSLAGGRNTQYF	TGTGCCAGCAGTGACTCGTCACTAGCGGGGGGGCGGAATACGCAGTATTTT
TRBD1	TRBJ1-2	NA	TRBV6-5	CASSRPDRGQYGYTF	TGTGCCAGCAGCCGCCCGGACAGGGGCCAGTATGGCTACACCTTC
NA	TRBJ1-1	NA	TRBV11-2	CASSPRPGGEAFF	TGTGCCAGCAGCCCCCGCCCGGGGGGTGAGGCTTTCTTT
TRBD1	TRBJ1-2	NA	TRBV2	CASNRDRDYGYTF	TGTGCCAGCAACCGGGACAGGGACTATGGCTACACCTTC
NA	TRBJ2-2	NA	TRBV5-1	CASSTISGNTGELFF	TGCGCCAGCAGCACAATTTCGGGGAACACCGGGGAGCTGTTTTTT
TRBD2	TRBJ2-7	NA	TRBV28	CASSPSGSRSYEQYF	TGTGCCAGCAGTCCCAGCGGGAGTAGGTCCTACGAGCAGTACTTC
TRBD2	TRBJ2-7	NA	TRBV11-1	CASSLAVAGATYEQYF	TGTGCCAGCAGCTTAGCGGTAGCGGGGGCCACCTACGAGCAGTACTTC
NA	TRBJ1-5	NA	TRBV28	CASSLPGQPQHF	TGTGCCAGCAGTTTACCGGGTCAGCCCCAGCATTTT
NA	TRBJ1-2	NA	TRBV12-5	CASGLAPAGSNYGYTF	TGTGCTAGTGGTTTGGCCCCTGCCGGGTCTAACTATGGCTACACCTTC
TRBD1	TRBJ1-1	NA	TRBV23-1	CASSHLGQGAYSTNTEAFF	TGCGCCAGCAGTCATCTCGGACAGGGGGCGTATTCTACGAACACTGAAGCTTTCTTT
NA	TRBJ1-6	NA	TRBV5-1	CASSLQGSANSPLHF	TGCGCCAGCAGCTTGCAGGGATCGGCTAATTCACCCCTCCACTTT
TRBD2	TRBJ2-5	NA	TRBV28	CASSFPGTSRGYQETQYF	TGTGCCAGCAGTTTCCCCGGGACTAGTAGGGGGTACCAAGAGACCCAGTACTTC
NA	TRBJ1-2	NA	TRBV28	CASSQAGVLRGYTF	TGTGCCAGCAGCCAAGCAGGGGTTTTACGTGGCTACACCTTC
NA	TRBJ2-5	NA	TRBV5-4	CASSLGMLTETQYF	TGTGCCAGCAGCTTGGGGATGCTGACTGAGACCCAGTACTTC
NA	TRBJ1-3	NA	TRBV5-1	CASTISGGPGNTIYF	TGCGCCAGCACCATCTCAGGTGGTCCGGGAAACACCATATATTTT
NA	TRBJ1-1	NA	TRBV10-3	CAINSQGNHTEAFF	TGTGCCATCAATAGTCAGGGTAATCACACTGAAGCTTTCTTT
NA	TRBJ1-6	NA	TRBV2	CASSQNNSPLHF	TGTGCCAGCAGTCAGAATAATTCACCCCTCCACTTT
NA	TRBJ2-2	NA	TRBV6-1	CASSLGAANTGELFF	TGTGCCAGCAGCCTAGGGGCAGCTAACACCGGGGAGCTGTTTTTT
TRBD1	TRBJ2-5	NA	TRBV7-9	CASTRQGAETQYF	TGTGCCAGCACCCGACAGGGCGCCGAGACCCAGTACTTC
NA	TRBJ2-5	NA	TRBV11-2	CASSFRASETQYF	TGTGCCAGCAGCTTTCGAGCCTCCGAGACCCAGTACTTC
TRBD1	TRBJ2-3	NA	TRBV29-1	CSAGGTGAFLGHTDTQYF	TGCAGCGCCGGGGGGACAGGGGCCTTCCTTGGGCACACAGATACGCAGTATTTT
NA	TRBJ1-1	NA	TRBV5-1	CASSLPQDRTEAFF	TGCGCCAGCAGCCTACCCCAGGACAGAACTGAAGCTTTCTTT
TRBD1	TRBJ2-2	NA	TRBV7-8	CASSAPRTGGTGELFF	TGTGCCAGCAGCGCCCCCCGGACAGGAGGCACCGGGGAGCTGTTTTTT